This T cell receptor beta chain was identified during a study of PD-L1 blockade in urothelial cancer. About the research overall: A median roughly 150,000 T cells were found in blood samples.

In regard to this clone: Antigen specificity is unknown.

A spike-in of synthetic TCR analog templates was added to each PCR. Here immunoSEQ multiplex PCR was the method, and the copy in TCRdb shows in-frame clones only, minus some. Of some 41,000 clones in the sample, about nine tenths were seen once. CDR3 length: 15 amino acids. Germline CDR1 is SGHTS and CDR2 is YDEGEE. V was trimmed by 4 bases and J by 1 base, leaving 13 bases between them. Notes on the study in general: Tumor-associated clones in the blood of durable-benefit patients grew more at 3 weeks.

The V and J genes are TRBV5-8 and TRBJ2-3, with D perhaps TRBD2 (6 bases). This clonotype originated in an elderly man with urothelial cancer. The material sequenced was PBMCs, taken around atezolizumab (anti-PD-L1) treatment. The DNA of the CDR3 is TGTGCCAGCAGCAAAGCGGGTCTCCGCACAGATACGCAGTATTTT. As protein: CASSKAGLRTDTQYF.